This section outlines one TCR beta chain sequence together with its context. Its antigen remains unidentified. The germline gives CDR1 SGHDT, CDR2 YYEEEE. The length of the CDR3 is 14 residues. Trimming shortened V by 4 bases and J by 6 bases, and 14 bases separated the two germline ends. This sample is drawn from a study of T cell responses to AZD1222 COVID-19 vaccine. Using immunoSEQ multiplex PCR, the repertoire was profiled, and TCRdb retains in-frame clones only, with some absent. Among 100,000 to 150,000 clones, more than 85% were seen once, and the ten largest hold under 2%. Findings of the study overall: Spike-specific TCR repertoires showed rising breadth and depth after two AZD1222 doses. Females made up more of the donors, who were largely white British, and clonal diversity may have come out too low.

This receptor was taken from an adult who received the AZD1222 COVID-19 vaccine. J is TRBJ2-1 and V is TRBV5-6, with D perhaps given as TRBD1 or TRBD2 (5 bases each). Sequenced here: peripheral blood, sampled 28 days after the second AZD1222 dose. CDR3 residues: CASSGRWGSNEQFF. CDR3 DNA: TGTGCCAGCAGCGGGCGTTGGGGGTCCAATGAGCAGTTCTTC.